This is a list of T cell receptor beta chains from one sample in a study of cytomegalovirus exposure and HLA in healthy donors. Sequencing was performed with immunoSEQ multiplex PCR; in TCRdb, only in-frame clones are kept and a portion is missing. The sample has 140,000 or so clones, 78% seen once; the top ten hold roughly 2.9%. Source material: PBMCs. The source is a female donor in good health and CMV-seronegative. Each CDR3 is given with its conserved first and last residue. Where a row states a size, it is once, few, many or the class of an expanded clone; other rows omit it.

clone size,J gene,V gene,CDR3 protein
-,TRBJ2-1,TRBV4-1,CASSQPGLDDNEQFF
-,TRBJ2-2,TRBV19,CASSIIRLAGGSYTGELFF
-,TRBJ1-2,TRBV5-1,CASSLGQSGRYGYTF
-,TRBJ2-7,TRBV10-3,CAISYLTSSSLYEQYF
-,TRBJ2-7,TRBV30,CAWSGQGRWGGYEQYF
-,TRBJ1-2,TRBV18,CASSPAGRYGYTF
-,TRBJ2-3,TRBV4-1,CASNGGSTDTQYF
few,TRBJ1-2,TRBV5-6,CASSRDTTNYGYTF
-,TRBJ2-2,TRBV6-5,CASSYQIGGVGELFF
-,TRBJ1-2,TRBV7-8,CASSFKGKGGYTF
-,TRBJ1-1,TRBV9,CASSVGLGANTEAFF
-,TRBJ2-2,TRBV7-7,CASSLDTGGTGELFF
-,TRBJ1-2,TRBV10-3,CAISESPGGRTNYGYTF
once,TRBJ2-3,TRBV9,CASSVGLAASTDTQYF
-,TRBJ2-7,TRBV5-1,CASSIGTSATYEQYF
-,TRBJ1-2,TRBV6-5,CASRSAGPGYTF
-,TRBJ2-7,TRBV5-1,CASSLDRGAYEQYF
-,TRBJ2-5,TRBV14,CASSQEQGWETQYF
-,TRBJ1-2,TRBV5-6,CASSFAEGYGYTF
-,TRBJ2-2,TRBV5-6,CASSLRTSGYTGELFF
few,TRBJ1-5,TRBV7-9,CASSLGGQQPQHF
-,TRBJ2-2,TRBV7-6,CASSLGVPSGTGELFF
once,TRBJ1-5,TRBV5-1,CASSFNGQGNQPQHF
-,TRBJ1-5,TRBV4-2,CASSQVGSPPSNQPQHF
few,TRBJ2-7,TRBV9,CASSVETGSYEQYF
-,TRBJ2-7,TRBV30,CAWDQGQGYEQYF
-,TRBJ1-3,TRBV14,CASSQGGPSSGNTIYF
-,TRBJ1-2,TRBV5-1,CASSLNQQGGGYPF
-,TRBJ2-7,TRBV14,CASSQEQYPYEQYF
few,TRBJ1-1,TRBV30,CAWSVLNTEAFF
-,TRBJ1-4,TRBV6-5,CASRGTGDEKLFF
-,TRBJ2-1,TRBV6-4,CASSDLIGTGRNEQFF
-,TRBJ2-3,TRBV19,CASSIGKPDTQYF
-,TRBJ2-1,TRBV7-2,CASSANRGGRAPNEQFF
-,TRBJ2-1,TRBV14,CASSQDVRTSGTNEQFF